Listed here is a single TCR beta chain. These data are taken from a study of shared clonotypes between healthy human individuals. This CDR3 has 13 residues. V was clipped by 4 bases and J by 4 bases, with 10 bases between them. The V gene's germline CDR1 is SQVTM and CDR2 ANQGSEA. Original processing notes: There were no quality scores in the junction-only immunoSEQ sequences, so filtering differed. Libraries were prepared by immunoSEQ multiplex PCR; TCRdb keeps only in-frame clonotypes and omits some of them. V, J and clone size were drawn from that table, and D and trimming were deduced from the DNA. The sample consists of roughly 1,500,000 clones, 95% to 99% of them appearing once.

Sequencing input: naive CD4+ T cells sorted from blood. Subset of the sample: CD45RA+ positively selected. This TCR came from a man in his thirties or forties in good health. The chain couples TRBV29-1 to TRBJ2-2; possibly TRBD1 for D (6 bases). CDR3 loop: CSVGSRGTGELFF. In nucleotides, the CDR3 is TGCAGCGTTGGGTCCAGGGGCACCGGGGAGCTGTTTTTT.